This T cell receptor beta chain was identified in a study of T cells in Graves' hyperthyroidism and ophthalmopathy. Germline CDR1 reads MGHRA; CDR2 reads YSYEKL. With 4 bases removed from V and 0 bases from J, the gap between germline ends came to 15 bases. This CDR3 spans 16 amino acids. Patients were aged 18 to 65, had disease duration under 2 months, and had newly diagnosed hyperthyroidism. Diagnoses used clinical symptoms, serum thyroxine and TRAb, thyroid ultrasound and orbital computed tomography. RNA transcripts gave rise to amplified TCR beta CDR3 regions. First-round RT-PCR targeting the TCR CDR3 was performed with the HTBI primer set. TCRdb reanalysed the multiplex PCR reads using MiXCR and keeps one entry per CDR3 protein. The top ten clones hold roughly 7.7% of a sample with 530,000 or so distinct CDR3 sequences, around 45% of them seen once. Study-wide findings and caveats: Also found in blood were most expanded thyroid clonotypes above 0.001. The authors' 13 V-J model separated ophthalmopathy from stable hyperthyroidism.

A remark on this clonotype: Its antigen is undetermined.

This clonotype was obtained from a woman aged 18 to 35 with Graves' hyperthyroidism. The V and J genes are TRBV4-1 and TRBJ2-5, with D perhaps matching TRBD1 or TRBD2 (5 bases each). The specimen sequenced was peripheral blood or thyroid tissue (not recorded which). CDR3 DNA sequence: TGCGCCAGCAGCCGGACTGGACATTCGTACCAAGAGACCCAGTACTTC. This encodes CASSRTGHSYQETQYF.